These 17 T cell receptor beta chains were all obtained from the same sample, sequenced in a study of identical twins. TCRdb recomputed calls from the 5' RACE reads with MiXCR, one row per CDR3 protein. The sample lists about 520,000 distinct CDR3 sequences; approximately 22% were seen once. This sample also belongs to another study, concerning T cells expressing NK-cell markers.

Sequenced material: CD4+ T cells sorted from blood. These receptors originate from a woman aged 18-29 years in good health.

J is TRBJ2-7 and V is TRBV12-3 or TRBV12-4; D is unclear. Trimming cost V 5 bases and J 5 bases, with 10 bases left between them. The CDR3 loop spans 12 amino acids. As DNA, the CDR3 is TGTGCCAGCAGTCAATCTGGCCACGAGCAGTACTTC. Protein sequence: CASSQSGHEQYF.

The chain has TRBV12-3 or TRBV12-4 and TRBJ2-3, with 8 bases matching TRBD1. This CDR3 spans 16 amino acids. V gave up 5 bases and J gave up 4 bases; unmatched junction bases: 11. This chain's CDR3 is CASSPDRAASADTQYF. CDR3 nucleotide sequence: TGTGCCAGCAGTCCGGACAGGGCGGCCAGCGCAGATACGCAGTATTTT.

V usage is TRBV29-1 and J usage is TRBJ2-1, with 12 bases that match TRBD2. V dropped 6 bases and J dropped 3; count of bases not matched to a gene: 6. Germline V gene sequence: CDR1 SQVTM, CDR2 ANQGSEA. The CDR3 has 15 amino acids. CDR3 DNA: TGCAGCGTCTCCAGGACTAGCGGGGTCTACAATGAGCAGTTCTTC. Translating gives CSVSRTSGVYNEQFF.

This clonotype was detected only a few times. The V call is TRBV20-1, the J call TRBJ2-5; no firm D call. Per germline, CDR1 DFQATT and CDR2 SNEGSKA (reference sequence). The CDR3 contains 11 residues. CDR3 sequence reads: CSLRFTETQYF. The CDR3 nucleotides are TGCAGCCTTAGATTTACGGAGACCCAGTACTTC.

The chain employs TRBV12-3 or TRBV12-4 and TRBJ2-2; 13 nucleotides match TRBD2. V gave up 5 bases and J gave up 6 bases; unmatched junction bases: 6. The CDR3 runs 16 residues. CDR3 DNA: TGTGCCAGCAGTCCTGGACTAGCGGGAGTACCCGGGGAGCTGTTTTTT. It is translated as CASSPGLAGVPGELFF.

This clonotype was recorded at least ten times. The gene calls are TRBV18 and TRBJ1-3; D is undetermined. The germline gives CDR1 KGHSH, CDR2 LQKENI. The CDR3 runs to 14 residues. Trimming left V 5 bases short and J 0 bases short, with 8 bases between. The CDR3 nucleotides are TGTGCCAGCTCAGGCTCAAGCTCTGGAAACACCATATATTTT. Its translation is CASSGSSSGNTIYF.

The chain is built from TRBV6-1 and TRBJ2-7; 11 positions agree with TRBD1. CDR3 length: 14 amino acids. Germline-derived CDR1 and CDR2 are MNHNS and SASEGT. The J segment lost 3 bases and the V segment lost 6 bases, leaving 4 bases of the junction unmatched. The CDR3 reads CASRSGTGGYEQYF. CDR3 sequence (DNA): TGTGCCAGCAGATCCGGGACAGGGGGCTACGAGCAGTACTTC.

The genes are TRBV6-1 and TRBJ2-7, with TRBD1 matching 8 bases. Looked up from germline, CDR1 is MNHNS and CDR2 is SASEGT. The CDR3 runs to 13 residues. V lost 6 bases, J lost 3 bases, and 4 bases stayed unmatched. CDR3 residues: CASRRTGRYEQYF. The CDR3 bases are TGTGCCAGCAGGCGGACAGGGCGCTACGAGCAGTACTTC.

This clonotype was counted at least ten times. The chain combines TRBV6-5 with TRBJ1-3, with 9 bases that match TRBD1. Germline CDR1 MNHEY, CDR2 SVGAGI. The trim removed 4 bases at V and 0 bases at J, leaving 4 bases unmatched. The CDR3 loop spans 16 amino acids. DNA for the CDR3: TGTGCCAGCAGTTCCGGGACAGGGTACTCTGGAAACACCATATATTTT. Translation: CASSSGTGYSGNTIYF.

This clonotype was detected ten times or more. J is TRBJ2-1 and V is TRBV12-3 or TRBV12-4; 10 bases are a match to TRBD2. After removal of 6 bases from V and 6 bases from J, the junction contained 5 bases not matched to a gene. The CDR3 runs to 14 residues. The CDR3 DNA follows: TGTGCCAGCAGGGGGAAGCGGGAGGGCAATGAGCAGTTCTTC. Amino acid sequence: CASRGKREGNEQFF.

This clonotype was observed a handful of times. The genes are TRBV20-1 and TRBJ1-1; D may be TRBD1 (5 bases). CDR3 length: 13 amino acids. V lost 4 bases and J 0 bases, leaving 9 bases between the germline ends. Germline loops: CDR1 DFQATT, CDR2 SNEGSKA (reference sequence). This CDR3 is CSATRVMNTEAFF. Written as DNA, the CDR3 is TGCAGTGCTACCAGGGTCATGAACACTGAAGCTTTCTTT.

This chain connects TRBV5-1 to TRBJ2-1; the D gene is possibly TRBD2 (5 bases). CDR1 and CDR2 (germline): SGHRS, YFSETQ. V shed 3 bases and J shed 10 bases, with 11 bases lying between them. This CDR3 contains 12 residues. The CDR3 spells CASSYPPGEQFF. CDR3 DNA sequence: TGCGCCAGCAGCTACCCCCCGGGGGAGCAGTTCTTC.

This clonotype was counted ten times or more. V gene TRBV29-1 combines with J gene TRBJ1-5; a weak D match, TRBD1 (5 bases). The ends were cut back, 6 bases at V and 4 bases at J, with 10 bases in the middle. The CDR3 has 12 residues. Germline loops: CDR1 SQVTM, CDR2 ANQGSEA. The CDR3 bases are TGCAGCGTCGCAGGGTTAAATCAGCCCCAGCATTTT. Translating gives CSVAGLNQPQHF.

This chain links TRBV20-1 with TRBJ1-5; perhaps TRBD1 as D (6 bases). The CDR3 runs 13 residues. The germline V and J ends were trimmed by 3 bases and 7 bases, with 13 bases remaining between them. CDR1 is DFQATT, CDR2 SNEGSKA, per germline (reference sequence). The CDR3: CSARRGPGQPQHF. The DNA of the CDR3 is TGCAGTGCTAGGCGGGGGCCCGGACAGCCCCAGCATTTT.

This clonotype appeared a few times. V usage is TRBV5-5 and J usage is TRBJ2-1; TRBD1 aligns across 7 bases. This CDR3 has 15 amino acids. V shed 4 bases, J shed 3 bases, and the junction held 7 bases outside the gene matches. Per the germline V gene, CDR1 is SGHKS and CDR2 is YYEKEE (reference sequence). CDR3 coding DNA: TGTGCCAGCAGCCTGACCGGGACAGTCTACAATGAGCAGTTCTTC. Protein product: CASSLTGTVYNEQFF.

The rearrangement links TRBV9 to TRBJ1-3; D unresolved. V was pared by 0 bases and J by 2 bases, with 12 bases between. Germline V gene lookup returns CDR1 SGDLS and CDR2 YYNGEE. This CDR3 contains 16 residues. The CDR3 protein is CASSVDSWQAGNTIYF. The CDR3 DNA reads TGTGCCAGCAGCGTAGACTCGTGGCAGGCTGGAAACACCATATATTTT. The complete variable domain, with remaining parts taken from reference TRBV9 and TRBJ1-3, reads DSGVTQTPKHLITATGQRVTLRCSPRSGDLSVYWYQQSLDQGLQFLIQYYNGEERAKGNILERFSAQQFPDLHSELNLSSLELGDSALYFCASSVDSWQAGNTIYFGEGSWLTVV.

Remarks on this clonotype: A clone one base away is much larger, so this may be a read error. This chain joins TRBV29-1 and TRBJ2-1, with D maybe TRBD1 (5 bases). CDR3 length equals 15 residues. CDR1 is SQVTM and CDR2 is ANQGSEA in the germline V gene. The ends were cut back, 0 bases at V and 7 bases at J, with 16 bases in the middle. Written as DNA, the CDR3 is TGCAGCGTTGAAGATCAAACCTACAGGTTAAATGAGCAGTTCTTC. This encodes CSVEDQTYRLNEQFF.